These T cell receptor beta chains were read from a single sample in a study of a mutant IDH1 vaccine in newly diagnosed glioma. Their antigens remain unidentified. Assay used: immunoSEQ multiplex PCR; TCRdb lists only in-frame clones, some missing. The table shows around 50,000 clones, with approximately 84% occurring only once. The sample in question was PBMCs, obtained from a glioma patient whose treatment included an IDH1 peptide vaccine. The source is a woman younger than 45 with glioma. Some clones in this sample may be carry-over from other donors' samples. CDR3s include the opening cysteine and the closing phenylalanine or tryptophan. A D gene is named only where the DNA matches it firmly. Size is stated for part of the rows, as once, few or many counts, or as a class when the clone is expanded.

V	size	D	J	CDR3	DNA
TRBV10-3	-	TRBD2	TRBJ2-2	CAISDPTTLAGNTGELFF	TGTGCCATCAGTGACCCGACGACCCTAGCGGGAAACACCGGGGAGCTGTTTTTT
TRBV6-5	-	-	TRBJ2-7	CASSRTPAYEQYF	TGTGCCAGCAGCCGGACTCCGGCCTACGAGCAGTACTTC
TRBV28	once	-	TRBJ2-3	CASSLWGFSTDTQYF	TGTGCCAGCAGTTTGTGGGGATTTAGCACAGATACGCAGTATTTT
TRBV28	-	TRBD2	TRBJ2-7	CASSDGWGLAGNLYEQYF	TGTGCCAGCAGTGATGGATGGGGACTAGCGGGAAACCTCTACGAGCAGTACTTC
TRBV29-1	-	-	TRBJ2-2	CSVAGTQNTGELFF	TGCAGCGTCGCCGGGACGCAGAACACCGGGGAGCTGTTTTTT
TRBV2	-	-	TRBJ1-4	CASWSTPATNEKLFF	TGTGCCAGCTGGAGCACACCCGCAACTAATGAAAAACTGTTTTTT
TRBV27	-	TRBD1	TRBJ2-7	CASGGQGRYEQYF	TGTGCCAGCGGGGGACAGGGGCGCTACGAGCAGTACTTC
TRBV6-6	-	-	TRBJ2-7	CASNGQGSSYEQYF	TGTGCCAGCAATGGCCAGGGCTCATCCTACGAGCAGTACTTC
TRBV9	-	-	TRBJ2-1	CASSVGDHYNEQFF	TGTGCCAGCAGCGTAGGGGACCACTACAATGAGCAGTTCTTC
TRBV4-1	-	TRBD1	TRBJ1-4	CASSRAGTGGITNEKLFF	TGCGCCAGCAGCCGAGCCGGGACAGGGGGCATCACTAATGAAAAACTGTTTTTT
TRBV30	-	-	TRBJ2-7	CASDTSYEQYF	TGTGCCTCTGACACCTCCTACGAGCAGTACTTC
TRBV15	-	-	TRBJ1-1	CATSRDRGQRNTEAFF	TGTGCCACCAGCAGAGATCGTGGACAGAGGAACACTGAAGCTTTCTTT
TRBV7-8	few	-	TRBJ1-4	CASSLRVGEEKLFF	TGTGCCAGCAGCTTAAGGGTTGGAGAGGAAAAACTGTTTTTT
TRBV7-2	-	TRBD2	TRBJ2-5	CASSYGLAGGEETQYF	TGTGCCAGCAGCTATGGACTAGCGGGAGGGGAAGAGACCCAGTACTTC
TRBV5-1	-	-	TRBJ2-5	CASSLRPGETQYF	TGCGCCAGCAGCCTTAGGCCGGGAGAGACCCAGTACTTC
TRBV11-3	-	TRBD1	TRBJ2-2	CASSRDRGSGELFF	TGTGCCAGCAGCCGGGACAGGGGCAGTGGGGAGCTGTTTTTT
TRBV9	-	TRBD1	TRBJ1-2	CASSVSTGGRYTF	TGTGCCAGCAGCGTATCGACAGGGGGACGCTACACCTTC
TRBV4-1	-	TRBD2	TRBJ2-4	CASSQEGAAGDAKNIQYF	TGCGCCAGCAGCCAAGAGGGCGCAGCGGGGGATGCCAAAAACATTCAGTACTTC
TRBV5-1	-	-	TRBJ2-3	CASSSLAVSTDTQYF	TGCGCCAGCAGCTCACTAGCAGTCAGCACAGATACGCAGTATTTT
TRBV10-3	-	-	TRBJ2-3	CAISEGRGGTDTQYF	TGTGCCATCAGTGAGGGAAGGGGGGGCACAGATACGCAGTATTTT
TRBV5-1	-	TRBD2	TRBJ2-1	CASSLRGSGVQFF	TGCGCCAGCAGCCTGCGGGGTAGCGGGGTGCAGTTCTTC
TRBV4-1	once	-	TRBJ2-2	CASSQGANTGELFF	TGCGCCAGCAGCCAGGGGGCGAACACCGGGGAGCTGTTTTTT
TRBV6-6	-	-	TRBJ1-5	CASRVSWDNQPQHF	TGTGCCAGCAGGGTCTCATGGGACAATCAGCCCCAGCATTTT
TRBV4-1	-	-	TRBJ1-1	CASSQDNGAEAFF	TGCGCCAGCAGCCAAGACAATGGGGCTGAAGCTTTCTTT
TRBV4-1	-	-	TRBJ1-1	CASSRLGGHTEAFF	TGCGCCAGCAGCCGCCTCGGGGGGCACACTGAAGCTTTCTTT
TRBV15	-	-	TRBJ2-5	CATSPRQGWGGRETQYF	TGTGCCACCAGCCCCCGACAGGGTTGGGGGGGGAGGGAGACCCAGTACTTC
TRBV6-5	-	-	TRBJ1-2	CATTSTNYGYTF	TGTGCCACCACCTCCACTAACTATGGCTACACCTTC
TRBV7-9	-	TRBD1	TRBJ2-7	CASRRGQGGYEQYF	TGTGCCAGCAGACGGGGACAGGGCGGCTACGAGCAGTACTTC
TRBV2	once	TRBD2	TRBJ2-7	CASTRTSGSHEQYF	TGTGCCAGCACCAGGACTAGCGGGTCCCACGAGCAGTACTTC
TRBV5-4	-	TRBD1	TRBJ1-2	CASSFGQVYGYTF	TGTGCCAGCAGCTTCGGACAGGTGTACGGCTACACCTTC
TRBV29-1	-	TRBD1	TRBJ2-7	CSVEWTGGDSEQYF	TGCAGCGTTGAGTGGACAGGGGGCGATTCCGAGCAGTACTTC
TRBV5-5	few	-	TRBJ1-3	CASSLVTGNTIYF	TGTGCCAGCAGCTTGGTCACCGGAAACACCATATATTTT
TRBV5-1	-	-	TRBJ2-2	CASSLGLTRTGELFF	TGCGCCAGCAGCTTGGGCCTAACTCGCACCGGGGAGCTGTTTTTT
TRBV29-1	once	-	TRBJ2-1	CSVELAHRKYNEQFF	TGCAGCGTGGAACTAGCCCACAGAAAGTACAATGAGCAGTTCTTC
TRBV4-2	-	-	TRBJ1-5	CASSPQGTTYQPQHF	TGTGCCAGCAGCCCCCAGGGGACAACTTATCAGCCCCAGCATTTT
TRBV19	-	-	TRBJ2-7	CASSIEGGSYEQYF	TGTGCCAGTAGTATAGAGGGCGGGTCTTACGAGCAGTACTTC
TRBV10-2	few	TRBD2	TRBJ2-7	CASSESPGGPQYF	TGCGCCAGCAGTGAGTCGCCGGGAGGACCCCAGTACTTC
TRBV10-2	few	-	TRBJ1-4	CASSLTGGAGEKLFF	TGCGCCAGCAGTCTCACGGGGGGGGCTGGGGAAAAACTGTTTTTT
TRBV30	-	TRBD2	TRBJ2-3	CAWTQRGKSTDTQYF	TGTGCCTGGACACAGCGGGGGAAAAGCACAGATACGCAGTATTTT
TRBV6-5	-	TRBD1	TRBJ1-2	CASSYSSGQRHYGYTF	TGTGCCAGCAGTTACTCCTCGGGACAGCGCCACTATGGCTACACCTTC
TRBV30	-	TRBD1	TRBJ2-7	CAWSAGQGVNEQYF	TGTGCCTGGAGCGCTGGACAGGGAGTGAACGAGCAGTACTTC
TRBV5-8	-	TRBD2	TRBJ2-5	CASNQGGGTQYF	TGTGCCAGCAACCAGGGCGGGGGGACCCAGTACTTC
TRBV27	-	TRBD1	TRBJ2-2	CASSVRQGSGTGELFF	TGTGCCAGCAGTGTCCGACAGGGTTCGGGCACCGGGGAGCTGTTTTTT
TRBV6-5	-	-	TRBJ1-5	CASRPTGFSNQPQHF	TGTGCCAGCAGACCTACCGGGTTTAGCAATCAGCCCCAGCATTTT
TRBV7-9	few	-	TRBJ1-1	CASSLDSGAAFF	TGTGCCAGCAGCTTGGACTCCGGGGCGGCTTTCTTT
TRBV9	-	-	TRBJ2-7	CASSVSDTRAYEQYF	TGTGCCAGCAGCGTATCGGACACTAGGGCCTACGAGCAGTACTTC
TRBV5-1	few	-	TRBJ2-7	CASSFGQVRSYEQYF	TGCGCCAGCAGCTTTGGGCAGGTTCGGTCCTACGAGCAGTACTTC
TRBV5-8	-	TRBD2	TRBJ2-7	CASQLLAVYEQYF	TGTGCCTCACAGTTACTAGCGGTTTACGAGCAGTACTTC
TRBV10-1	once	-	TRBJ1-5	CASRPENQPQHF	TGCGCCAGCCGGCCGGAAAATCAGCCCCAGCATTTT
TRBV4-1	-	-	TRBJ2-2	CASSQGVGELFF	TGCGCCAGCAGCCAAGGGGTCGGGGAGCTGTTTTTT
TRBV19	-	-	TRBJ2-7	CASSMGRNYEQYF	TGTGCCAGTAGTATGGGACGGAACTACGAGCAGTACTTC
TRBV6-6	-	-	TRBJ1-1	CASSPYLSLTKLRAFF	TGTGCCAGCAGTCCTTACCTAAGCCTAACCAAATTGAGAGCTTTCTTT
TRBV29-1	-	-	TRBJ2-6	CSVFGRAGANVLTF	TGCAGCGTTTTTGGCCGTGCCGGGGCCAACGTCCTGACTTTC
TRBV9	-	-	TRBJ1-2	CASSPRGGNYGYTF	TGTGCCAGCAGCCCCCGGGGAGGGAACTATGGCTACACCTTC
TRBV7-2	-	TRBD1	TRBJ2-7	CASSVRRTGVYEQYF	TGTGCCAGCAGCGTCCGGCGGACAGGGGTCTACGAGCAGTACTTC